This TCR beta chain derives from a study of shared clonotypes between healthy human individuals. The overall study: Each donor had three CD4 naive, three CD4 memory, two CD8 naive and one CD8 memory plate.

Whole-study results and caveats: Shared clonotypes: approximately 4.5% naive CD4, roughly 3.5% naive CD8, less than 2.5% memory CD4, under 0.5% memory CD8.

This CDR3 spans 15 amino acids. V was trimmed by 0 bases and J by 6 bases, leaving 14 bases between them. The germline V gene has CDR1 SGHNT and CDR2 YYREEE (reference sequence). Notes on this clone: What it binds is not known.

HIV-negative, healthy adults without recent acute infections or vaccinations were the donors. Produced via immunoSEQ multiplex PCR; TCRdb's table is partial and in-frame only. The sample carries 2 million to 2.5 million clones, approximately 95% recorded once. Sequenced sample: naive CD4+ T cells from PBMCs. Indicated subset: CD45RA+ positively selected. This chain connects TRBV5-4 to TRBJ2-3; D perhaps matches TRBD1 (6 bases). The sequence was obtained from a man aged 18 to 30 in good health. Some clones in this sample may be carry-over from other donors' samples. CDR3 sequence: CASSLGPGVVDTQYF. The CDR3 DNA sequence: TGTGCCAGCAGCTTGGGTCCAGGGGTGGTGGATACGCAGTATTTT.